These 4 T cell receptor beta chains originate from one sample sequenced in a study of T-cell reconstitution after alpha-beta-depleted transplantation in children. Unique molecular identifiers were used in preparing the TCRbeta library. TCRdb re-called the PCR reads with MiXCR, one entry per CDR3 protein. The table records some 550,000 distinct CDR3 sequences, 18% of them present only once. Material: PBMCs from the stem cell graft donor, obtained from the stem cell graft. These receptors originate from a human donor who donated a stem cell graft to a child with acute lymphoblastic leukemia.

In this sample, this clonotype turned up a few times. The V call is TRBV20-1, the J call TRBJ2-3; 9 bases line up with TRBD2. Germline CDR1 and CDR2: DFQATT and SNEGSKA (reference sequence). The CDR3 consists of 15 residues. J gave up 4 bases and V 3 bases, and 8 bases lay outside the gene matches. CDR3: CSASNSGSSADTQYF. In nucleotides, the CDR3 is TGCAGTGCTAGTAATAGCGGGAGCAGCGCAGATACGCAGTATTTT.

The sample holds a few counts of this clonotype. This chain links TRBV6-5 with TRBJ1-1; no reliable D call. The ends were cut back, 7 bases at V and 3 bases at J, with 9 bases in the middle. CDR1 is MNHEY and CDR2 is SVGAGI in the germline V gene. The CDR3 is 12 residues long. CDR3 nucleotides: TGTGCCAGCAAGAGGGTGTACACTGAAGCTTTCTTT. Translation gives CASKRVYTEAFF.

This clonotype came up a few times. V is TRBV5-1 and J is TRBJ2-7, with 9 bases matching TRBD2. J lost 5 bases, V lost 3 bases, and 9 bases had no gene match. The germline CDR1 and CDR2 sequences are SGHRS and YFSETQ. This CDR3 is built from 15 residues. In DNA, the CDR3 is TGCGCCAGCAGCTGGGTAGCGGGAGAGATGAACGAGCAGTACTTC. It encodes CASSWVAGEMNEQYF.

This chain connects TRBV7-2 to TRBJ2-5, with D perhaps matching TRBD2 (5 bases). The CDR3 is made up of 14 amino acids. V was pared by 5 bases and J by 5 bases, with 15 bases between. Germline V gene sequence: CDR1 SGHTA, CDR2 FQGNSA. The CDR3 reads CASSPDSRRETQYF. CDR3 coding DNA: TGTGCCAGCAGCCCGGACTCGAGGAGGGAGACCCAGTACTTC.